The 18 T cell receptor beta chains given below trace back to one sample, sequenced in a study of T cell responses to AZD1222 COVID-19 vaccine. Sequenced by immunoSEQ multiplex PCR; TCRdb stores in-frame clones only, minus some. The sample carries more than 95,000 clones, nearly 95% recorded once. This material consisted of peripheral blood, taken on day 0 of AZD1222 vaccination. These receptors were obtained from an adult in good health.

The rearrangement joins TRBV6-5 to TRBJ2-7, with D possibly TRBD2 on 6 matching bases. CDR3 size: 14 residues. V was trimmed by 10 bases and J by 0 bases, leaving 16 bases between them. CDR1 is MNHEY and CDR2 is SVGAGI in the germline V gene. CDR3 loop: CAILGTSPSYEQYF. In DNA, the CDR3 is TGTGCCATCCTGGGGACTTCACCCTCCTACGAGCAGTACTTC.

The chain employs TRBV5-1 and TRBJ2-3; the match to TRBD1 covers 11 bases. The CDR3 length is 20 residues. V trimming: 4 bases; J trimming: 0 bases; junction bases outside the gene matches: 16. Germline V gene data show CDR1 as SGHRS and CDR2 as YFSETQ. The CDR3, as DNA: TGCGCCAGCAGCGGACCCGGGACAGGGGGTCCTGTCACTAGCACAGATACGCAGTATTTT. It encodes CASSGPGTGGPVTSTDTQYF.

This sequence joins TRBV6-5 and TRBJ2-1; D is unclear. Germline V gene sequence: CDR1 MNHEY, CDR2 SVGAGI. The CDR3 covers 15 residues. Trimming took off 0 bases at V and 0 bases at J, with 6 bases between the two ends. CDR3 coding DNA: TGTGCCAGCAGTTACTCGGACCTCTCCTACAATGAGCAGTTCTTC. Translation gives CASSYSDLSYNEQFF.

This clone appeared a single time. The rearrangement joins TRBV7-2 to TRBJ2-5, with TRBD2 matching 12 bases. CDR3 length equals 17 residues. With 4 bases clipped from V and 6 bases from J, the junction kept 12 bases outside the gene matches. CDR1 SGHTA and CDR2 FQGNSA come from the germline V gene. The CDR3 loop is CASSYRTSGNNLQTQYF. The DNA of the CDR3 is TGTGCCAGCAGCTACCGGACTAGCGGGAACAATTTGCAGACCCAGTACTTC. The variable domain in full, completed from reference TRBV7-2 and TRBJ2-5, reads GAGVSQSPSNKVTEKGKDVELRCDPISGHTALYWYRQSLGQGLEFLIYFQGNSAPDKSGLPSDRFSAERTGGSVSTLTIQRTQQEDSAVYLCASSYRTSGNNLQTQYFGPGTRLLVL.

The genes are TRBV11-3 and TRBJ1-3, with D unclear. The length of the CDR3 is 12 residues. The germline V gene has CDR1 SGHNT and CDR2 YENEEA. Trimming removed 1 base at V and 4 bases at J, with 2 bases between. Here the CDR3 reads CASSLGGNTIYF. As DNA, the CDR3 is TGTGCCAGCAGCTTAGGAGGAAACACCATATATTTT. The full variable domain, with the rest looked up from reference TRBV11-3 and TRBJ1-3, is EAGVVQSPRYKIIEKKQPVAFWCNPISGHNTLYWYLQNLGQGPELLIRYENEEAVDDSQLPKDRFSAERLKGVDSTLKIQPAELGDSAVYLCASSLGGNTIYFGEGSWLTVV.

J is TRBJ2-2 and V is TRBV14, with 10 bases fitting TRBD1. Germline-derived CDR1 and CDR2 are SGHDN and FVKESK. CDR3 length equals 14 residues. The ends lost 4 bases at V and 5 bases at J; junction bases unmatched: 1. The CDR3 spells CASSRTGGTGELFF. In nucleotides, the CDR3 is TGTGCCAGCAGCCGGACAGGGGGGACCGGGGAGCTGTTTTTT.

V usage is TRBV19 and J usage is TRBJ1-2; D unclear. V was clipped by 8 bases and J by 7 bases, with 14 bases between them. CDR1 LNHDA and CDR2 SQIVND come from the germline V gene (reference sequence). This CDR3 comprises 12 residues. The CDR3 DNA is TGTGCCAGTCGTTATGATCTTTTTGGCTACACCTTC. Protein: CASRYDLFGYTF.

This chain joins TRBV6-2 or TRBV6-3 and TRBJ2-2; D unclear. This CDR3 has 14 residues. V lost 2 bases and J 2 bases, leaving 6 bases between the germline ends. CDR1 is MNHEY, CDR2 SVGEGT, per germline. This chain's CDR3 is CASSYNTNTGELFF. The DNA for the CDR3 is TGTGCCAGCAGTTACAACACAAACACCGGGGAGCTGTTTTTT.

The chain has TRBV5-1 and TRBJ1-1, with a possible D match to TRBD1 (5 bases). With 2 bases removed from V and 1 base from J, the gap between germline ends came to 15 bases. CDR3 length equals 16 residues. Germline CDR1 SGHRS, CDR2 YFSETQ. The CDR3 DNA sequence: TGCGCCAGCAGCTTTTTGGCAGGGTCGGCGAACACTGAAGCTTTCTTT. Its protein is CASSFLAGSANTEAFF.

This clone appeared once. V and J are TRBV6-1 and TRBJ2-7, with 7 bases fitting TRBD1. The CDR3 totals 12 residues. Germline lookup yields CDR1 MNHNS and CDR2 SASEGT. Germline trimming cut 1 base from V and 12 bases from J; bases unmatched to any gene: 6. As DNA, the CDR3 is TGTGCCAGCAGTGAAGAGGGGGCTGGATTGTACTTC. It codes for CASSEEGAGLYF.

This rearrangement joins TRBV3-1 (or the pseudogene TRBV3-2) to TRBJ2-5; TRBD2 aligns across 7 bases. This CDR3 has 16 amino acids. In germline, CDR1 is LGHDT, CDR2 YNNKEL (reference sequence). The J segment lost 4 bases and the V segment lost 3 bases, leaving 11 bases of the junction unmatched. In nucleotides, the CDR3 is TGTGCCAGCAGCCAGAAGCGGGGAGTGAGGGGAGAGACCCAGTACTTC. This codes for CASSQKRGVRGETQYF.

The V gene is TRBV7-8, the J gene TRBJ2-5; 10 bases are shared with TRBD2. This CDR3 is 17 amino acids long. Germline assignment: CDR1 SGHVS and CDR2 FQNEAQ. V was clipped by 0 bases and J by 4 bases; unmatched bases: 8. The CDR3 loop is CASSLAALAGVSETQYF. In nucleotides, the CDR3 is TGTGCCAGCAGCTTAGCGGCCCTAGCGGGAGTTTCAGAGACCCAGTACTTC. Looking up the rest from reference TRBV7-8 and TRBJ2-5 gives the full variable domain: GAGVSQSPRYKVAKRGQDVALRCDPISGHVSLFWYQQALGQGPEFLTYFQNEAQLDKSGLPSDRFFAERPEGSVSTLKIQRTQQEDSAVYLCASSLAALAGVSETQYFGPGTRLLVL.

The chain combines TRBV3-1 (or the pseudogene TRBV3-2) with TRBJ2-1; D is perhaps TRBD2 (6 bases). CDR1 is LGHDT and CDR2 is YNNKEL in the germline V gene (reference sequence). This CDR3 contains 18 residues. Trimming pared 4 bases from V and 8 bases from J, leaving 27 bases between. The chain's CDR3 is CASSPSPRLASGRYEQFF. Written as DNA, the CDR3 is TGTGCCAGCAGCCCCAGCCCGCGGCTAGCGTCGGGTCGGTATGAGCAGTTCTTC.

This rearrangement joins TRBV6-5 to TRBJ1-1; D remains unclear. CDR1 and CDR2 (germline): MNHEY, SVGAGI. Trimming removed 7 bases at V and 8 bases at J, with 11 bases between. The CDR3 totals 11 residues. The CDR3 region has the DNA TGTGCCAGCATTTCACCAAGGGAAGCTTTCTTT. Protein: CASISPREAFF.

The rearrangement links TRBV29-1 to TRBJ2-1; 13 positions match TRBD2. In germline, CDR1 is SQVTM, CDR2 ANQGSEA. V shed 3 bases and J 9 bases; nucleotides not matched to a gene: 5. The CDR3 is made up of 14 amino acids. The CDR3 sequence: CSVDLGLAGFEQFF. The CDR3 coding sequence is TGCAGCGTTGATCTGGGACTAGCGGGATTTGAGCAGTTCTTC.

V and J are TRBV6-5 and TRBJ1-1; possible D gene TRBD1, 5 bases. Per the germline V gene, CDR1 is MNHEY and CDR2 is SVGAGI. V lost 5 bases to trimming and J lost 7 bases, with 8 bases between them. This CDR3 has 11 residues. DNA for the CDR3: TGTGCCAGCAGTAGGGGCAGTGAAGCTTTCTTT. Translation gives CASSRGSEAFF.

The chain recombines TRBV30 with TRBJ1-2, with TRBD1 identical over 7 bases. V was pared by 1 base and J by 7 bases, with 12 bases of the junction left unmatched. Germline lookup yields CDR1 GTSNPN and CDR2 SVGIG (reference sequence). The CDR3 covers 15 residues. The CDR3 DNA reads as TGTGCCTGGAGTGAAGGTACGGGACAGTCCAGTGGCTACACCTTC. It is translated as CAWSEGTGQSSGYTF.

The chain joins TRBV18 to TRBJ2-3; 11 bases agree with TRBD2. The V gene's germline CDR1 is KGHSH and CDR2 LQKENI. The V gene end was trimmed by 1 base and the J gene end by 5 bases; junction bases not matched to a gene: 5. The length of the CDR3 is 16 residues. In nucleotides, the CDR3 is TGTGCCAGCTCACCACGTAGCGGGAGGGCCAAAGATACGCAGTATTTT. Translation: CASSPRSGRAKDTQYF.